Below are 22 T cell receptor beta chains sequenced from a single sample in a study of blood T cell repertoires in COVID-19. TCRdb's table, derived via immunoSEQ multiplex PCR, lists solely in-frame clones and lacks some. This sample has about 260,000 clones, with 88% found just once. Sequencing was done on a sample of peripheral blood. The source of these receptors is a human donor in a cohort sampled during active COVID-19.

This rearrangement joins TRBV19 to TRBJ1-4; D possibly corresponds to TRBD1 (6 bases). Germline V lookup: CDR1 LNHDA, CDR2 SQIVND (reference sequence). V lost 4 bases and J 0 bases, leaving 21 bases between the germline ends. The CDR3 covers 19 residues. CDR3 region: CASSTFRQGRGATNEKLFF. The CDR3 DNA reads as TGTGCCAGTAGTACTTTCCGGCAGGGGAGGGGAGCAACTAATGAAAAACTGTTTTTT.

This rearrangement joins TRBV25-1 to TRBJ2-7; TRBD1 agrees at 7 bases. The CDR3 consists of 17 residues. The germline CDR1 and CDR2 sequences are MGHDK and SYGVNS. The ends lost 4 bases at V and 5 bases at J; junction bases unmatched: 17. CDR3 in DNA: TGTGCCAGCAGTGGGAAACAGGGGAGCCCCTCGGTCCACGAGCAGTACTTC. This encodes CASSGKQGSPSVHEQYF.

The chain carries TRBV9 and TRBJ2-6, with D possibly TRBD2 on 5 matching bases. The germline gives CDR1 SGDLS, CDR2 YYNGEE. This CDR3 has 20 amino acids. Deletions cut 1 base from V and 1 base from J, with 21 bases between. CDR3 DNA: TGTGCCAGCAGCGTACCCCCGGCGTTAGGAGGCAGATCTGGGGCCAACGTCCTGACTTTC. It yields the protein CASSVPPALGGRSGANVLTF.

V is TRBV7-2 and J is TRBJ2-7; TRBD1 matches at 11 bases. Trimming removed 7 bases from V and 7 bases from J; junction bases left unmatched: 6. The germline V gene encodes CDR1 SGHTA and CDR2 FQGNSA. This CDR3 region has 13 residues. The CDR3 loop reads CASTGQGAREQYF. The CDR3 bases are TGTGCCAGCACAGGACAGGGGGCGCGGGAGCAGTACTTC.

CDR3 sequence: CASSQLPQGGETQYF. The CDR3 DNA reads as TGCGCCAGCAGCCAATTACCACAGGGTGGCGAGACCCAGTACTTC. The chain recombines TRBV4-1 with TRBJ2-5; maybe TRBD1 (6 bases). Trimming removed 2 bases from V and 5 bases from J, with 15 bases in between. The CDR3 consists of 15 residues. The germline V gene encodes CDR1 MGHRA and CDR2 YSYEKL.

In DNA form, the CDR3 reads TGTGCCAGCAGTTTTACGGGACAGGGCACTGAAGCTTTCTTT. This codes for CASSFTGQGTEAFF. J is TRBJ1-1 and V is TRBV27, with 9 bases identical to TRBD1. The CDR3 sequence is 14 residues long. Per the germline V gene, CDR1 is MNHEY and CDR2 is SMNVEV (reference sequence). Unmatched junction bases numbered 3, after V lost 3 bases and J lost 4 bases.

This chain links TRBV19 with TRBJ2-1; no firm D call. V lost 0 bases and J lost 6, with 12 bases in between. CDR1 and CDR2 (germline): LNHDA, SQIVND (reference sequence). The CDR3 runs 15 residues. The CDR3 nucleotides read TGTGCCAGTAGTATAGAGGTCCGGTCCCCCAATGAGCAGTTCTTC. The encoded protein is CASSIEVRSPNEQFF.

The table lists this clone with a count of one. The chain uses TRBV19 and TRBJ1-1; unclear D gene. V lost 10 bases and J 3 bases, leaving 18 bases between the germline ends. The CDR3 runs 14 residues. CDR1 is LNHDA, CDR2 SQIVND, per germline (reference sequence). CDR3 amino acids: CATTTSRQHTEAFF. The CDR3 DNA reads TGTGCCACTACAACGTCGAGGCAGCACACTGAAGCTTTCTTT.

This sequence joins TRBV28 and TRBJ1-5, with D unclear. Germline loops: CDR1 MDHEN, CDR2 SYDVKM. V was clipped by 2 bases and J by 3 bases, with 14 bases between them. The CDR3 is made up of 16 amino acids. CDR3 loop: CASSLTLFDFNQPQHF. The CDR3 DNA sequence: TGTGCCAGCAGTTTAACCCTATTCGATTTCAATCAGCCCCAGCATTTT. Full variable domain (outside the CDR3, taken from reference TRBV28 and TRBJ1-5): DVKVTQSSRYLVKRTGEKVFLECVQDMDHENMFWYRQDPGLGLRLIYFSYDVKMKEKGDIPEGYSVSREKKERFSLILESASTNQTSMYLCASSLTLFDFNQPQHFGDGTRLSIL.

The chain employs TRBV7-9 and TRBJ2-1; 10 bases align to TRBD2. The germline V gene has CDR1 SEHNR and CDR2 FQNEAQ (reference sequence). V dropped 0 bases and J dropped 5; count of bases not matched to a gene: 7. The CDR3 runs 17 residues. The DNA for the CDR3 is TGTGCCAGCAGCTTAGCTCCAAAGCGGGGGGGGAACAATGAGCAGTTCTTC. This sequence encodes CASSLAPKRGGNNEQFF.

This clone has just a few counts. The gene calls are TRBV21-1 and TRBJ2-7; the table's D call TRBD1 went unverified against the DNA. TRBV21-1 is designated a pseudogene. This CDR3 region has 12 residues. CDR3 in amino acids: CPKTGGKYEQYF. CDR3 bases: TGTCCTAAAACAGGGGGCAAGTACGAGCAGTACTTC.

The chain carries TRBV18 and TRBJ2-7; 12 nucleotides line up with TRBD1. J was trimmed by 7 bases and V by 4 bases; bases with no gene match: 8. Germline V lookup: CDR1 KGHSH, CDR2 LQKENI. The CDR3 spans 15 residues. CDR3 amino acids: CASSRPGQGAREQYF. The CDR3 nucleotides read TGTGCCAGCTCACGCCCGGGACAGGGGGCGCGGGAGCAGTACTTC.

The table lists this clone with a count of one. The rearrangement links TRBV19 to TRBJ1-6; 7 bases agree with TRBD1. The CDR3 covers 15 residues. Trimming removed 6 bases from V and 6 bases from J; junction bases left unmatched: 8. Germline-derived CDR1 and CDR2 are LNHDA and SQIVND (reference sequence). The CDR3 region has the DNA TGTGCCAGTAGGCCCCCGGGACAGCCTAATTCACCCCTCCACTTT. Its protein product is CASRPPGQPNSPLHF.

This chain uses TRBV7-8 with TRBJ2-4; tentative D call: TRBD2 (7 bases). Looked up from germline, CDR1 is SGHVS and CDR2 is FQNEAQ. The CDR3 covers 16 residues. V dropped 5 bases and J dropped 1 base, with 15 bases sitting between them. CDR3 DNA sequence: TGTGCCAGCAGCCGAGGGGCGGGGGCGGCCAAAAACATTCAGTACTTC. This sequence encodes CASSRGAGAAKNIQYF. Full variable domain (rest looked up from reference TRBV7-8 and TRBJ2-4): GAGVSQSPRYKVAKRGQDVALRCDPISGHVSLFWYQQALGQGPEFLTYFQNEAQLDKSGLPSDRFFAERPEGSVSTLKIQRTQQEDSAVYLCASSRGAGAAKNIQYFGAGTRLSVL.

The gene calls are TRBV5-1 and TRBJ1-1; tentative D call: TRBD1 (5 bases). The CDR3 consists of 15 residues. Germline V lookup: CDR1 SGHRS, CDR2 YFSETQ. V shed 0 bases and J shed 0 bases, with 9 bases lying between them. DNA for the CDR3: TGCGCCAGCAGCTTGGAGAACAGGCTGAACACTGAAGCTTTCTTT. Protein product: CASSLENRLNTEAFF.

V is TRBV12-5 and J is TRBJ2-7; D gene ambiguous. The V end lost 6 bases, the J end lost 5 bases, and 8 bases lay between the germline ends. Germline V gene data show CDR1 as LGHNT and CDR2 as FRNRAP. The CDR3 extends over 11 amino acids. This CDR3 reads CASGRLHEQYF. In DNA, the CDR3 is TGTGCTAGTGGCCGGTTGCACGAGCAGTACTTC.

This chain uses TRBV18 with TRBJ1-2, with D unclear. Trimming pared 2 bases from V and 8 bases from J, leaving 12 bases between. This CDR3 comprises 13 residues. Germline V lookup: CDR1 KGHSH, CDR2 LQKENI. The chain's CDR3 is CASSPGGMEGYTF. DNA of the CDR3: TGTGCCAGCTCACCAGGAGGGATGGAAGGCTACACCTTC.

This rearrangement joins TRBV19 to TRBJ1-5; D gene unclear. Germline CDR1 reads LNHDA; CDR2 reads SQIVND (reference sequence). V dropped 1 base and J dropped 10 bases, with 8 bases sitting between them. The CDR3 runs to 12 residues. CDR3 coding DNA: TGTGCCAGTAGTATAGGGGGAGTACCCCAGCATTTT. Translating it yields CASSIGGVPQHF.

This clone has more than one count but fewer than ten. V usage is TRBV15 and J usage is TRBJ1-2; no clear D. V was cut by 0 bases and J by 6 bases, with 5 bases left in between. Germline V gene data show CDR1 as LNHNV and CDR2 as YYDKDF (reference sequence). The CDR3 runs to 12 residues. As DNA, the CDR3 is TGTGCCACCAGCAGAGATCTTAATGGCTACACCTTC. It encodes CATSRDLNGYTF.

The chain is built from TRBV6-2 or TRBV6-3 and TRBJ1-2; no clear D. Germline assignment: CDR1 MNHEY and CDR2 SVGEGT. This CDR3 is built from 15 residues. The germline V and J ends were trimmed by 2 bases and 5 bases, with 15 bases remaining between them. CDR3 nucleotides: TGTGCCAGCAGTTACGCGGTCGAGATGGTATATGGCTACACCTTC. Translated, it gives CASSYAVEMVYGYTF.

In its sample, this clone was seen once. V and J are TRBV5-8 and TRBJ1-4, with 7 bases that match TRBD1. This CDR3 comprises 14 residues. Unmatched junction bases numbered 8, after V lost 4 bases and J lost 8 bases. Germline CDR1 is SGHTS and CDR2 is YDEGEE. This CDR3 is CASSLQGLGEKLFF. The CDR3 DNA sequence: TGTGCCAGCAGCCTACAGGGGCTCGGGGAAAAACTGTTTTTT.

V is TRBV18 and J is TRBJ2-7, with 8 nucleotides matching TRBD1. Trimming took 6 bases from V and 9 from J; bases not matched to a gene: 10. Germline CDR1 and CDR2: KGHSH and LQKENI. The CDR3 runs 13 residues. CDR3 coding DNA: TGTGCCAGCTCCCGACAGGGGTCTACGGGGCAGTACTTC. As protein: CASSRQGSTGQYF.